The T cell receptor (beta chain) under discussion was sequenced for a study of T cell clonality in common variable immunodeficiency. Study observations and caveats: Fewer deletions and N-nucleotide insertions were reportedly seen in common variable immunodeficiency TCR beta sequences.

This clone appeared many times. Antigen: not known. The CDR3 end falls 3 residues outside the read, so it is completed with the germline J gene. Using immunoSEQ multiplex PCR, the repertoire was profiled, and TCRdb retains in-frame clones only, with some absent. This sample comprises tens of thousands of clones, none seen once only. Germline CDR1 LNHDA, CDR2 SQIVND (reference sequence). The CDR3 consists of 17 residues. After removal of 2 bases from V and 5 bases from J, the junction contained 9 bases not matched to a gene. The sequenced material came from peripheral blood mononuclear cells. The chain recombines TRBV19 with TRBJ2-2; the match to TRBD2 covers 9 bases. The TCR originated in a person between 18 and 75 years old in good health. The sequenced part of the CDR3 DNA is TGTGCCAGTAGTATAAGGATAGCGGGAGTGTGGACCGGGGAG. Protein product: CASSIRIAGVWTGE. The entire CDR3 protein reads CASSIRIAGVWTGELFF.